These T cell receptor beta chains were read from a single sample in a study of OX40 agonist ivuxolimab in advanced cancers. Sequencing used immunoSEQ multiplex PCR; TCRdb keeps in-frame clones, though not all of them. The sample shows about 45,000 clones, roughly 82% of them seen only once. The input for sequencing was CD4+ or CD8+ T cells sorted from blood, taken in a trial of the OX40 agonist ivuxolimab. Every receptor here comes from an adult with an advanced solid tumor such as melanoma, head and neck, liver or kidney cancer. CDR3s include the opening cysteine and the closing phenylalanine or tryptophan. A D gene is named only where the DNA matches it firmly. A clone size is listed for some rows: how often the clone was seen (once, few, many), or a class if it is expanded.

j_call | d_call | v_call | clone_size | cdr3_aa | cdr3_nt
TRBJ2-1 | TRBD2 | TRBV5-1 | NA | CASSLPGGPYNEQFF | TGCGCCAGCAGCTTGCCGGGGGGGCCCTACAATGAGCAGTTCTTC
TRBJ2-7 | TRBD2 | TRBV5-4 | NA | CASSSSLAGEVGEQYF | TGTGCCAGCAGCTCCTCCTTGGCGGGAGAAGTGGGAGAGCAGTACTTC
TRBJ2-5 | TRBD1 | TRBV2 | NA | CASPRQQGEETQYF | TGTGCCAGTCCCCGGCAACAGGGGGAAGAGACCCAGTACTTC
TRBJ1-1 | NA | TRBV7-9 | NA | CASSRTDNTEAFF | TGTGCCAGCAGCCGGACAGACAACACTGAAGCTTTCTTT
TRBJ1-1 | NA | TRBV7-9 | NA | CASSLAGKEAFF | TGTGCCAGCAGCTTAGCGGGGAAGGAAGCTTTCTTT
TRBJ2-3 | TRBD2 | TRBV19 | once | CASSMLPVRASGSNTQYF | TGTGCCAGTAGTATGCTACCGGTTCGGGCTAGCGGGAGTAATACGCAGTATTTT
TRBJ2-5 | NA | TRBV12-2 | NA | CAVSGGQETQYF | TGTGCTGTGTCTGGGGGCCAAGAGACCCAGTACTTC
TRBJ2-2 | NA | TRBV28 | NA | CASSFRVNTGELFF | TGTGCCAGCAGTTTTCGAGTGAACACCGGGGAGCTGTTTTTT
TRBJ2-3 | TRBD2 | TRBV29-1 | NA | CSVEEGKGGGNTDTQYF | TGCAGCGTTGAAGAAGGCAAAGGCGGGGGAAACACAGATACGCAGTATTTT
TRBJ2-7 | NA | TRBV7-6 | medium-sized | CASSTGDVAYEQYF | TGTGCCAGCAGCACGGGGGACGTCGCCTACGAGCAGTACTTC
TRBJ2-5 | NA | TRBV28 | NA | CASTSVRGQETQYF | TGTGCCAGCACATCTGTCAGGGGCCAAGAGACCCAGTACTTC
TRBJ1-5 | TRBD1 | TRBV28 | NA | CASTTGDSNQPQHF | TGTGCCAGCACGACAGGGGACAGCAATCAGCCCCAGCATTTT
TRBJ2-7 | TRBD2 | TRBV27 | NA | CASSRGLVNEQYF | TGTGCCAGCAGTAGGGGACTAGTGAACGAGCAGTACTTC
TRBJ1-2 | NA | TRBV4-2 | NA | CASGTPLDYGYTF | TGTGCCAGCGGGACCCCCCTAGACTATGGCTACACCTTC
TRBJ2-7 | NA | TRBV13 | NA | CASSVAPGQPYYEQYF | TGTGCCAGCAGTGTGGCTCCGGGACAACCTTACTACGAGCAGTACTTC
TRBJ1-1 | NA | TRBV27 | NA | CASSLQGFSNTEAFF | TGTGCCAGCAGTTTACAGGGGTTTTCGAACACTGAAGCTTTCTTT
TRBJ1-1 | NA | TRBV11-2 | NA | CASSFSAVNTEAFF | TGTGCCAGCAGCTTCTCGGCGGTAAACACTGAAGCTTTCTTT
TRBJ2-1 | NA | TRBV11-3 | NA | CASSPHPRYKEGYNEQFF | TGTGCCAGCAGCCCCCACCCCCGATATAAGGAGGGCTACAATGAGCAGTTCTTC
TRBJ2-7 | NA | TRBV5-1 | NA | CASRLGPGQAYEQYF | TGCGCCAGCAGATTGGGTCCGGGACAAGCCTACGAGCAGTACTTC
TRBJ2-7 | NA | TRBV13 | NA | CASNKRGTYEQYF | TGTGCCAGCAACAAACGCGGGACCTACGAGCAGTACTTC
TRBJ2-1 | TRBD2 | TRBV5-4 | NA | CASSSDLAGAGNEQFF | TGTGCCAGCAGCTCCGATCTAGCGGGGGCGGGCAATGAGCAGTTCTTC
TRBJ2-7 | NA | TRBV28 | NA | CASSFLSGGTESEQYF | TGTGCCAGCAGTTTTCTTTCTGGCGGGACAGAGAGCGAGCAGTACTTC
TRBJ1-1 | TRBD1 | TRBV5-8 | few | CASSLRDRAKTEAFF | TGTGCCAGCAGCTTGAGGGACAGGGCCAAAACTGAAGCTTTCTTT
TRBJ1-2 | TRBD1 | TRBV5-6 | NA | CASSLGTGVDGYTF | TGTGCCAGCAGCTTGGGGACAGGGGTGGATGGCTACACCTTC
TRBJ1-1 | TRBD1 | TRBV11-3 | NA | CASSLGQGSEAFF | TGTGCCAGCAGCTTAGGACAGGGTAGTGAAGCTTTCTTT
TRBJ1-3 | NA | TRBV6-5 | NA | CASSNYFSGNTIYF | TGTGCCAGCAGTAATTATTTTTCTGGAAACACCATATATTTT
TRBJ2-7 | NA | TRBV27 | NA | CASSLFPEKVYEQYF | TGTGCCAGCAGTTTATTTCCTGAGAAGGTCTACGAGCAGTACTTC
TRBJ2-2 | NA | TRBV6-5 | NA | CASSIRAPYTGELFF | TGTGCCAGCAGTATTCGGGCGCCGTACACCGGGGAGCTGTTTTTT
TRBJ1-2 | NA | TRBV5-6 | NA | CASSSGPGNYGYTF | TGTGCCAGCAGCTCGGGTCCGGGTAACTATGGCTACACCTTC
TRBJ2-7 | NA | TRBV5-6 | NA | CASSFPGGIYEQYF | TGTGCCAGCAGCTTCCCAGGGGGGATCTACGAGCAGTACTTC
TRBJ2-2 | NA | TRBV7-9 | NA | CASSSDLDPNTGELFF | TGTGCCAGCAGCTCCGACTTAGATCCGAACACCGGGGAGCTGTTTTTT
TRBJ2-5 | TRBD2 | TRBV7-8 | medium-sized | CASSSYRAGGRETQYF | TGTGCCAGCAGCTCCTACCGAGCGGGGGGGCGTGAGACCCAGTACTTC
TRBJ2-7 | TRBD2 | TRBV5-4 | NA | CASSLLGSGRGEQYF | TGTGCCAGCAGCTTGCTCGGTAGCGGGAGAGGCGAGCAGTACTTC
TRBJ2-7 | NA | TRBV27 | few | CASSFHEQYF | TGTGCCAGCAGTTTCCACGAGCAGTACTTC
TRBJ2-4 | TRBD2 | TRBV7-9 | once | CASSSSGRGGAKNIQYF | TGTGCCAGCAGCAGTAGCGGGAGGGGGGGAGCCAAAAACATTCAGTACTTC
TRBJ2-1 | TRBD2 | TRBV28 | NA | CASSGLAGGRNEQFF | TGTGCCAGCAGTGGTCTAGCGGGAGGGAGAAATGAGCAGTTCTTC